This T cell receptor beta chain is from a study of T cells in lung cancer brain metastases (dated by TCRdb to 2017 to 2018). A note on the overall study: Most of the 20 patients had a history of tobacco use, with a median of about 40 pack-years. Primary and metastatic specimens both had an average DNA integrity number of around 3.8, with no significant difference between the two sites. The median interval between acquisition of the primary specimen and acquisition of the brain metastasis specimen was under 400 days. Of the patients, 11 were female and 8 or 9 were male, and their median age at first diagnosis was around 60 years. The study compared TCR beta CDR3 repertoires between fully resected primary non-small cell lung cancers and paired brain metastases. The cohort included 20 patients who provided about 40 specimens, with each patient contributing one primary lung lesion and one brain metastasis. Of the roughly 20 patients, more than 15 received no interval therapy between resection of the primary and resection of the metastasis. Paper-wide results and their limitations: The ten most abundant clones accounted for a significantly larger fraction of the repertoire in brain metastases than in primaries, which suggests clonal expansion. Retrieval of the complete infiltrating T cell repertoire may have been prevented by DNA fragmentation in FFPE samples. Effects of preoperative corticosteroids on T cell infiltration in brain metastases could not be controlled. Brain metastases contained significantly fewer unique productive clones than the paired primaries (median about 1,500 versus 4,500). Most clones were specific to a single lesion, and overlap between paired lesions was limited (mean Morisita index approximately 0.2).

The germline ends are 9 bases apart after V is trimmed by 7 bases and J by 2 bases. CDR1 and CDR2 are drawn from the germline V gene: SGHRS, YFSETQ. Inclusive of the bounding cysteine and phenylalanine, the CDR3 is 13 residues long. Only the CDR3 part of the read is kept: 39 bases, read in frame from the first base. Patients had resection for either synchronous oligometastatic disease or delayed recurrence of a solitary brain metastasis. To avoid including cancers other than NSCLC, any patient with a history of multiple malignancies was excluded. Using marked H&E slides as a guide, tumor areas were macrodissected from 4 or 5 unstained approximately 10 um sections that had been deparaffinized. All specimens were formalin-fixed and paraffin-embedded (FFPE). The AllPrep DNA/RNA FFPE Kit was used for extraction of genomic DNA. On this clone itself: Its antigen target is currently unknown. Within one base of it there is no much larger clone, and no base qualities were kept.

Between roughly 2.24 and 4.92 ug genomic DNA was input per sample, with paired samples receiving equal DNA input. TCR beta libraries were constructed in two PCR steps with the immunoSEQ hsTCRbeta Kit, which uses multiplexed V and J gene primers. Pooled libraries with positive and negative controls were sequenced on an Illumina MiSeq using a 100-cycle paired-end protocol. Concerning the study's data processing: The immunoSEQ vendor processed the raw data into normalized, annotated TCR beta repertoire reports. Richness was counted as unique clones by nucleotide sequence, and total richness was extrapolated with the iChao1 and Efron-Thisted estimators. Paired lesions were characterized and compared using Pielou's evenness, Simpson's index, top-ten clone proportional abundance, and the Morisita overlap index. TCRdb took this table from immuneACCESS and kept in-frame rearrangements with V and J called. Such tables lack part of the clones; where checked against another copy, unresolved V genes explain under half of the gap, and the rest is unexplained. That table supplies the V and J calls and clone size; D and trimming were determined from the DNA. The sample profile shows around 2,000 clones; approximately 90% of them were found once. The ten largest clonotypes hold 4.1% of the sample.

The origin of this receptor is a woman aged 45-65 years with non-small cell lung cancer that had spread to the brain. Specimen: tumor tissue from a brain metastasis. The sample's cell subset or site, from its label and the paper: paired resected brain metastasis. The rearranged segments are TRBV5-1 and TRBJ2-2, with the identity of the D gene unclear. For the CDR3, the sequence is CASGQPNTGELFF. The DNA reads TGCGCCAGCGGCCAGCCTAACACCGGGGAGCTGTTTTTT.